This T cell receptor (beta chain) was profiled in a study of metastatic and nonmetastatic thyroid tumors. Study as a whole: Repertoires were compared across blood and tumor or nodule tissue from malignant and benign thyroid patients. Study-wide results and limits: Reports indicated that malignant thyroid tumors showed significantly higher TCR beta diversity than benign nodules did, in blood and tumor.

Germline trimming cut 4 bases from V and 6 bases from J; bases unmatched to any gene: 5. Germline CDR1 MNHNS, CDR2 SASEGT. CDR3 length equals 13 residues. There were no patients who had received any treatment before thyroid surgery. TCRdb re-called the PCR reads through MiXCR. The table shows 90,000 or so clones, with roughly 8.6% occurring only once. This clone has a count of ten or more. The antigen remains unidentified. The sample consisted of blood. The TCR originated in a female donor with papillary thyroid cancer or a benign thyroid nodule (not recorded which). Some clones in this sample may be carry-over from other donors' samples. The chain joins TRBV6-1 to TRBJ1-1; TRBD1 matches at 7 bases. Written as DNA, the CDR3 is TGTGCCAGCAGTGTGGGACAGCCCGCTGAAGCTTTCTTT. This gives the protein CASSVGQPAEAFF.